Following are 5 T cell receptor beta chains from one sample sequenced in a study of blood T cell repertoires in COVID-19. Sequenced by immunoSEQ multiplex PCR; TCRdb stores in-frame clones only, minus some. The sample consists of approximately 200,000 clones, 70% to 85% of them appearing once. Sequenced sample: peripheral blood. The receptors here all came from a woman of 80 years or more with COVID-19, enrolled during active disease.

This clone was recorded only once. This chain uses TRBV5-1 with TRBJ2-1; unclear D gene. This CDR3 is 15 amino acids long. Germline V gene data show CDR1 as SGHRS and CDR2 as YFSETQ. Trimming left V 4 bases short and J 0 bases short, with 11 bases between. The CDR3 protein is CASSVDPSSYNEQFF. CDR3 DNA: TGCGCCAGCAGCGTGGACCCGAGCTCCTACAATGAGCAGTTCTTC.

The gene calls are TRBV2 and TRBJ1-2; D possibly corresponds to TRBD1 (5 bases). V shed 6 bases and J shed 8 bases, with 16 bases lying between them. The CDR3 is made up of 13 amino acids. Germline V gives CDR1 SNHLY, CDR2 FYNNEI. CDR3 residues: CASREQGAGGYTF. The CDR3, as DNA: TGTGCCAGCAGAGAGCAGGGCGCTGGAGGCTACACCTTC. The full variable domain, with the rest looked up from reference TRBV2 and TRBJ1-2, is EPEVTQTPSHQVTQMGQEVILRCVPISNHLYFYWYRQILGQKVEFLVSFYNNEISEKSEIFDDQFSVERPDGSNFTLKIRSTKLEDSAMYFCASREQGAGGYTFGSGTRLTVV.

The chain employs TRBV7-3 and TRBJ2-2, with 8 nucleotides matching TRBD1. Germline V gene lookup returns CDR1 SGHTA and CDR2 FQGTGA. Trimming took 1 base from V and 5 from J; bases not matched to a gene: 3. The CDR3 totals 15 residues. The CDR3 region is CASSLKGQETGELFF. The DNA of the CDR3 is TGTGCCAGCAGCTTAAAGGGACAGGAGACCGGGGAGCTGTTTTTT.

J is TRBJ1-1 and V is TRBV6-4, with D unclear. CDR1 MRHNA and CDR2 SNTAGT come from the germline V gene. The V end was cut by 4 bases, the J end by 3 bases, with 3 bases between. CDR3 size: 11 residues. The CDR3 loop reads CASSGHTEAFF. In DNA form, the CDR3 reads TGTGCCAGCAGTGGGCACACTGAAGCTTTCTTT.

This clone was seen only a few times. The chain combines TRBV5-6 with TRBJ2-1, with TRBD2 matching over 10 bases. CDR3 length equals 16 residues. The V gene end was trimmed by 0 bases and the J gene end by 9 bases; junction bases not matched to a gene: 9. CDR1 and CDR2 from the germline V gene are SGHDT and YYEEEE. CDR3: CASSLVASGSYSEQFF. The CDR3 nucleotides are TGTGCCAGCAGCTTGGTGGCTAGCGGGAGTTATAGTGAGCAGTTCTTC.